A single sample is the source of the 30 T cell receptor beta chains below, sequenced in a study of cytomegalovirus exposure and HLA in healthy donors. This table comes from immunoSEQ multiplex PCR, and its TCRdb copy is limited to in-frame clones, with some not included. The table records around 130,000 clones, about nine tenths of them present only once. The sequencing sample was made of PBMCs. These receptor sequences come from a man younger than 40 in good health and CMV-seronegative.

This clone was counted between two and nine times. The chain recombines TRBV6-5 with TRBJ2-1; 9 bases fit TRBD2. CDR1 MNHEY and CDR2 SVGAGI come from the germline V gene. The CDR3 is 14 residues long. Trimming took 6 bases from V and 5 from J; bases not matched to a gene: 5. The CDR3 loop reads CASRREGRNNEQFF. CDR3 in DNA: TGTGCCAGCAGGCGGGAGGGCCGAAACAATGAGCAGTTCTTC.

This chain uses TRBV19 with TRBJ1-2, with 7 positions matching TRBD1. The junction had 8 bases not matched to a gene; V was cut back by 5 bases and J by 8 bases. This CDR3 comprises 13 residues. Germline V gives CDR1 LNHDA, CDR2 SQIVND (reference sequence). The CDR3 sequence is CASSGRDRYGYTF. CDR3 sequence (DNA): TGTGCCAGTAGTGGAAGGGACAGATACGGCTACACCTTC.

The chain links TRBV4-1 to TRBJ2-7, with 8 bases matching TRBD1. The CDR3 contains 17 residues. V was clipped by 3 bases and J by 6 bases; unmatched bases: 16. Germline V gives CDR1 MGHRA, CDR2 YSYEKL. CDR3 residues: CASSHLSGQGNGGEQYF. CDR3 nucleotide sequence: TGCGCCAGCAGCCATCTTTCCGGACAGGGCAATGGGGGCGAGCAGTACTTC.

CDR3 sequence: CASSLMGGDKETQYF. CDR3 bases: TGTGCCAGCAGCTTAATGGGGGGTGATAAAGAGACCCAGTACTTC. This sequence joins TRBV7-3 and TRBJ2-5; D possibly corresponds to TRBD2 (6 bases). The germline V gene has CDR1 SGHTA and CDR2 FQGTGA. The length of the CDR3 is 15 residues. With 1 base removed from V and 3 bases from J, the gap between germline ends came to 12 bases.

This clone was seen only once. The CDR3 sequence: CASSLPVSGSGDEQFF. CDR3 coding DNA: TGTGCCAGCAGCTTACCGGTTAGCGGGAGTGGGGATGAGCAGTTCTTC. The chain combines TRBV7-3 with TRBJ2-1; 9 bases line up with TRBD2. Germline assignment: CDR1 SGHTA and CDR2 FQGTGA. CDR3 length equals 16 residues. V lost 2 bases, J lost 8 bases, and 10 bases stayed unmatched.

V gene TRBV18 combines with J gene TRBJ2-1; 10 bases align to TRBD1. Germline V gives CDR1 KGHSH, CDR2 LQKENI. Trimming took 5 bases from V and 4 from J; bases not matched to a gene: 5. The CDR3 is 15 residues long. This CDR3 reads CASSAWDRGYNEQFF. The CDR3 nucleotides read TGTGCCAGCTCAGCTTGGGACAGGGGTTACAATGAGCAGTTCTTC.

This clone has just one count. J is TRBJ2-2 and V is TRBV9, with 7 bases lining up with TRBD2. V was clipped by 4 bases and J by 0 bases; unmatched bases: 12. Germline CDR1 and CDR2: SGDLS and YYNGEE. This CDR3 has 18 amino acids. The CDR3 nucleotides are TGTGCCAGCAGCCTCCGACACCGGGACTACCCGAACACCGGGGAGCTGTTTTTT. It is translated as CASSLRHRDYPNTGELFF.

The genes are TRBV12-2 and TRBJ2-7; TRBD1 is taken as the D call from the table, unchecked against the DNA. TRBV12-2 has pseudogene status. This CDR3 spans 17 amino acids. In nucleotides, the CDR3 is TGTGCAAGTCGCTCCTATACCATCACAGGGTGCGCCTACGAGCAGTACTTC. Protein product: CASRSYTITGCAYEQYF.

The J gene is TRBJ2-3, the V gene TRBV2; 11 bases agree with TRBD2. Germline V gives CDR1 SNHLY, CDR2 FYNNEI. V shed 8 bases and J 3 bases; nucleotides not matched to a gene: 16. The CDR3 contains 18 residues. The CDR3: CASRSGILAGVLTDTQYF. The DNA of the CDR3 is TGTGCCAGCCGCTCCGGCATACTAGCGGGAGTATTGACAGATACGCAGTATTTT. The full variable domain, completed using reference TRBV2 and TRBJ2-3, is EPEVTQTPSHQVTQMGQEVILRCVPISNHLYFYWYRQILGQKVEFLVSFYNNEISEKSEIFDDQFSVERPDGSNFTLKIRSTKLEDSAMYFCASRSGILAGVLTDTQYFGPGTRLTVL.

This clone was counted a few times. This chain uses TRBV12-5 with TRBJ2-1, with 7 positions matching TRBD1. The CDR3 has 12 amino acids. Trimming removed 1 base from V and 10 bases from J; junction bases left unmatched: 1. Per the germline V gene, CDR1 is LGHNT and CDR2 is FRNRAP. CDR3 residues: CASGLAGGEQFF. CDR3 bases: TGTGCTAGTGGTTTGGCAGGGGGAGAGCAGTTCTTC.

The CDR3: CASSRNYEQYF. The DNA of the CDR3 is TGCGCCAGCAGCAGAAACTACGAGCAGTACTTC. The chain is built from TRBV23-1 and TRBJ2-7, with no clear D. TRBV23-1 is an open reading frame, and its role is uncertain. V lost 6 bases to trimming and J lost 3 bases, with 6 bases between them. CDR3 length: 11 residues.

The chain employs TRBV5-1 and TRBJ2-7; D is uncertain. Per the germline V gene, CDR1 is SGHRS and CDR2 is YFSETQ. Between the trimmed V and J ends, which lost 4 bases and 3 bases, there was a span of 11 bases. This CDR3 has 13 amino acids. The DNA for the CDR3 is TGCGCCAGCAGCCCCGAATCTAGCTACGAGCAGTACTTC. As protein: CASSPESSYEQYF.

The count of this clone is one. The rearrangement links TRBV6-6 to TRBJ2-1; 9 bases map to TRBD2. Germline CDR1 reads MNHNY; CDR2 reads SVGAGI (reference sequence). Trimming at V came to 3 bases and at J to 9 bases, leaving 12 bases not matched to a gene. The CDR3 covers 16 residues. CDR3 sequence reads: CASSYRLAEERGEQFF. In DNA form, the CDR3 reads TGTGCCAGCAGTTATCGACTAGCGGAGGAGAGAGGTGAGCAGTTCTTC.

This chain uses TRBV28 with TRBJ1-4; D possibly corresponds to TRBD1 (5 bases). Germline CDR1 and CDR2: MDHEN and SYDVKM. The CDR3 runs 13 residues. V was clipped by 7 bases and J by 1 base, with 7 bases between them. This CDR3 reads CASNRLTNEKLFF. CDR3 in DNA: TGTGCCAGCAACAGGCTAACTAATGAAAAACTGTTTTTT.

CDR3 nucleotide sequence: TGCGCCAGCAGCAAACCCGTCGAGGTGAACAATGAGCAGTTCTTC. The encoded protein is CASSKPVEVNNEQFF. The chain recombines TRBV4-1 with TRBJ2-1; D is uncertain. In germline, CDR1 is MGHRA, CDR2 YSYEKL. The V and J ends lost 5 bases and 5 bases respectively, with 16 bases between them. The CDR3 has 15 amino acids.

The chain uses TRBV6-5 and TRBJ1-2; maybe TRBD1 (5 bases). V was trimmed by 6 bases and J by 8 bases, leaving 22 bases between them. Germline CDR1 is MNHEY and CDR2 is SVGAGI. CDR3 length: 15 amino acids. CDR3 in amino acids: CASSPGQSSLWGYTF. CDR3 coding DNA: TGTGCCAGCAGCCCAGGACAATCCTCCCTCTGGGGCTACACCTTC.

This sequence joins TRBV9 and TRBJ2-7; maybe TRBD1 (5 bases). This CDR3 comprises 14 residues. The germline gives CDR1 SGDLS, CDR2 YYNGEE. The V end was cut by 2 bases, the J end by 1 base, with 10 bases between. The CDR3 spells CASSVTPGSYEQYF. The CDR3 DNA follows: TGTGCCAGCAGCGTCACCCCAGGGTCCTACGAGCAGTACTTC.

CDR3 protein: CASTLRGPRTSGRIYSTDTQYF. CDR3 coding DNA: TGTGCCAGCACTCTTAGGGGACCTCGGACTAGCGGGAGGATATATAGCACAGATACGCAGTATTTT. This sequence joins TRBV27 and TRBJ2-3; 14 bases are shared with TRBD2. Per germline, CDR1 MNHEY and CDR2 SMNVEV (reference sequence). CDR3 length: 22 amino acids. V was pared by 7 bases and J by 0 bases, with 21 bases of the junction left unmatched.

This clone occurred once. V and J are TRBV14 and TRBJ2-3; maybe TRBD2 (5 bases). The CDR3 runs to 15 residues. V was pared by 1 base and J by 3 bases, with 11 bases between. Looked up from germline, CDR1 is SGHDN and CDR2 is FVKESK. CDR3 protein: CASSQVAGRTDTQYF. Here the CDR3 DNA reads TGTGCCAGCAGCCAAGTTGCGGGTCGGACAGATACGCAGTATTTT.

The J gene is TRBJ2-1, the V gene TRBV2; 7 bases align to TRBD2. After removal of 1 base from V and 9 bases from J, the junction contained 12 bases not matched to a gene. This CDR3 comprises 16 residues. The germline CDR1 and CDR2 sequences are SNHLY and FYNNEI. Here the CDR3 DNA reads TGTGCCAGCAGTGAAGAGGTAGCGGGTCTAGGTGTTGAGCAGTTCTTC. Translating it yields CASSEEVAGLGVEQFF.

The gene calls are TRBV15 and TRBJ2-3; 12 nucleotides match TRBD1. Trimming removed 5 bases from V and 3 bases from J; junction bases left unmatched: 21. Germline V gene data show CDR1 as LNHNV and CDR2 as YYDKDF (reference sequence). The CDR3 is 21 residues long. The CDR3, as DNA: TGTGCCACCAGCGCCACCAACTCCGGGACAGGGGGCGTGATGATAACAGATACGCAGTATTTT. As protein: CATSATNSGTGGVMITDTQYF.

J is TRBJ2-3 and V is TRBV5-1; the D is unclear. The CDR3 totals 15 residues. Looked up from germline, CDR1 is SGHRS and CDR2 is YFSETQ. Trimming took 1 base from V and 0 from J, leaving 9 bases between them. For the CDR3, the DNA is TGCGCCAGCAGCTTGAGTTCACAGAGCACAGATACGCAGTATTTT. It is translated as CASSLSSQSTDTQYF.

V usage is TRBV6-1 and J usage is TRBJ1-5, with 7 nucleotides matching TRBD1. The CDR3 is made up of 15 amino acids. V was clipped by 6 bases and J by 1 base; unmatched bases: 6. CDR1 is MNHNS and CDR2 is SASEGT in the germline V gene. The CDR3 is CASSAEGQSNQPQHF. In nucleotides, the CDR3 is TGTGCCAGCAGCGCCGAGGGACAGAGCAATCAGCCCCAGCATTTT.

V is TRBV5-5 and J is TRBJ2-7; TRBD2 matches 13 bases. Germline-derived CDR1 and CDR2 are SGHKS and YYEKEE (reference sequence). V dropped 5 bases and J dropped 6; count of bases not matched to a gene: 11. The CDR3 has 16 residues. CDR3 DNA sequence: TGTGCCAGCAGGTTTGGACTAGCGGGAGTCGAGCTCGAGCAGTACTTC. It encodes CASRFGLAGVELEQYF.

This chain connects TRBV7-9 to TRBJ1-1, with a tentative D call TRBD1 (6 bases). Trimming removed 8 bases at V and 4 bases at J, with 14 bases between. Per germline, CDR1 SEHNR and CDR2 FQNEAQ (reference sequence). The CDR3 has 13 amino acids. The CDR3: CASWSRGGTEAFF. The CDR3, as DNA: TGTGCCAGCTGGAGTCGAGGGGGCACTGAAGCTTTCTTT.

This clone is a singleton in its sample. The sample has other DNA sequences that encode this CDR3 too. The genes are TRBV18 and TRBJ2-1; D remains ambiguous. The V end lost 3 bases, the J end lost 5 bases, and 8 bases lay between the germline ends. Germline lookup yields CDR1 KGHSH and CDR2 LQKENI. The CDR3 sequence is 13 residues long. As DNA, the CDR3 is TGTGCCAGCTCACCGGGCCTTAACAATGAGCAGTTCTTC. Protein sequence: CASSPGLNNEQFF.

The chain recombines TRBV4-2 with TRBJ2-7; D may be TRBD2 (5 bases). CDR3 length equals 17 residues. CDR1 is LGHNA and CDR2 is YNFKEQ in the germline V gene. Between the trimmed V and J ends, which lost 2 bases and 1 base, there was a span of 18 bases. The DNA for the CDR3 is TGTGCCAGCAGCCAAAAAGATGGTCCCGGACTTTCCTACGAGCAGTACTTC. This gives the protein CASSQKDGPGLSYEQYF.

The genes are TRBV30 and TRBJ1-6; D is unresolved. Germline loops: CDR1 GTSNPN, CDR2 SVGIG (reference sequence). The CDR3 is 14 amino acids. Trimming removed 2 bases from V and 9 bases from J, with 14 bases in between. The CDR3 is CAWSLAGVGSPLHF. DNA for the CDR3: TGTGCCTGGAGTCTCGCCGGAGTAGGTTCACCCCTCCACTTT.

This rearrangement joins TRBV30 to TRBJ2-1; D perhaps matches TRBD2 (6 bases). Germline lookup yields CDR1 GTSNPN and CDR2 SVGIG (reference sequence). Trimming left V 5 bases short and J 8 bases short, with 25 bases between. This CDR3 has 16 amino acids. The CDR3 nucleotides read TGTGCCTGGTGCGATACGGGCCGCACCCCGGGGGATGAGCAGTTCTTC. Protein: CAWCDTGRTPGDEQFF.

Notes on this clone: Other DNA variants within this sample encode the same CDR3. The chain has TRBV5-1 and TRBJ2-1; D not resolved. Between the trimmed V and J ends, which lost 1 base and 0 bases, there was a span of 11 bases. The CDR3 covers 16 residues. CDR1 SGHRS and CDR2 YFSETQ come from the germline V gene. This chain's CDR3 is CASSLLGTSSYNEQFF. The CDR3 DNA reads as TGCGCCAGCAGCTTGCTCGGTACGAGCTCCTACAATGAGCAGTTCTTC.